The 24 T cell receptor beta chains below come from one sample, sequenced in a study of CD8+ T cells in alopecia areata. RNA, once extracted, was reverse transcribed into cDNA for use as the sequencing template. Sequenced by immunoSEQ multiplex PCR; TCRdb stores in-frame clones only, minus some. The table has around 140,000 clones, 40% to 55% seen once. Specimen: CD4+ T cells sorted from blood, collected at week 0. Receptors were obtained from a human donor with alopecia areata.

The chain's CDR3 is CSVEGRVDEQYF. The CDR3 nucleotides read TGCAGCGTTGAGGGGCGCGTGGACGAGCAGTACTTC. The chain carries TRBV29-1 and TRBJ2-7; a weak D match, TRBD1 (5 bases). The germline V and J ends were trimmed by 3 bases and 5 bases, with 11 bases remaining between them. The CDR3 runs to 12 residues. Germline V gene sequence: CDR1 SQVTM, CDR2 ANQGSEA.

The CDR3 DNA is TGTGCCTGGCTGGACACTGCTATCTCTGGGGCCAACGTCCTGACTTTC. Translated, it gives CAWLDTAISGANVLTF. The chain employs TRBV30 and TRBJ2-6; D might be TRBD1 (5 bases). Between the trimmed V and J ends, which lost 5 bases and 0 bases, there was a span of 14 bases. The CDR3 runs to 16 residues. Germline V gene lookup returns CDR1 GTSNPN and CDR2 SVGIG (reference sequence).

V gene TRBV10-3 combines with J gene TRBJ1-1, with D possibly being TRBD1 (5 bases). The CDR3 covers 14 residues. CDR1 and CDR2 (germline): ENHRY, SYGVKD. Trimming shortened V by 6 bases and J by 5 bases, and 16 bases separated the two germline ends. The CDR3 nucleotides read TGTGCCATCAGGCCGAGCCAGGGATGGACTGAAGCTTTCTTT. Protein sequence: CAIRPSQGWTEAFF.

In its sample, this clone was seen a few times. Other DNA sequences in this specimen translate into the identical CDR3. The rearrangement joins TRBV18 to TRBJ1-1; tentative D call: TRBD1 (6 bases). CDR1 KGHSH and CDR2 LQKENI come from the germline V gene. With 1 base removed from V and 1 base from J, the gap between germline ends came to 7 bases. This CDR3 region has 14 residues. DNA for the CDR3: TGTGCCAGCTCACCACAACAGGGGAACACTGAAGCTTTCTTT. This encodes CASSPQQGNTEAFF.

The rearrangement uses TRBV7-9 and TRBJ2-7; D possibly corresponds to TRBD1 (5 bases). The V end lost 6 bases, the J end lost 2 bases, and 11 bases lay between the germline ends. CDR1 and CDR2 from the germline V gene are SEHNR and FQNEAQ (reference sequence). The CDR3 runs to 13 residues. CDR3 loop: CASRRGETYEQYF. CDR3 bases: TGTGCCAGCAGAAGGGGCGAGACCTACGAGCAGTACTTC.

This rearrangement joins TRBV29-1 to TRBJ2-1; TRBD2 matches 9 bases. The CDR3 runs to 15 residues. The ends lost 4 bases at V and 4 bases at J; junction bases unmatched: 8. Per germline, CDR1 SQVTM and CDR2 ANQGSEA. CDR3 nucleotides: TGCAGCGTTGTATCCAGCGGGGGGAGGTACAATGAGCAGTTCTTC. Amino acids: CSVVSSGGRYNEQFF.

This clone was seen a handful of times. The chain employs TRBV15 and TRBJ2-2; no clear D. Trimming removed 1 base at V and 6 bases at J, with 12 bases between. Germline-derived CDR1 and CDR2 are LNHNV and YYDKDF (reference sequence). The CDR3 runs 15 residues. The CDR3 DNA reads TGTGCCACCAGCAGAGTCAGCTCGGGCGCCGGGGAGCTGTTTTTT. This gives the protein CATSRVSSGAGELFF.

This clone came up a few times. The rearrangement joins TRBV7-9 to TRBJ1-1, with D hard to call. The CDR3 length is 13 residues. Per the germline V gene, CDR1 is SEHNR and CDR2 is FQNEAQ (reference sequence). The V gene lost 5 bases and the J gene lost 3 bases, with 10 bases spanning the gap. CDR3 sequence (DNA): TGTGCCAGCAGCCTTGGGGTGGACACTGAAGCTTTCTTT. Translation gives CASSLGVDTEAFF.

This clone came up a few times. The CDR3 here is CSAAGTGTNEQFF. In DNA form, the CDR3 reads TGCAGCGCTGCCGGGACAGGGACCAATGAGCAGTTCTTC. The V gene is TRBV29-1, the J gene TRBJ2-1, with 9 nucleotides matching TRBD1. The ends lost 7 bases at V and 6 bases at J; junction bases unmatched: 7. This CDR3 comprises 13 residues. Germline CDR1 and CDR2: SQVTM and ANQGSEA.

This clone came up a few times. The chain joins TRBV7-2 to TRBJ2-7; 10 nucleotides line up with TRBD2. The CDR3 totals 14 residues. Germline V lookup: CDR1 SGHTA, CDR2 FQGNSA. Trimming at V came to 6 bases and at J to 7 bases, leaving 9 bases not matched to a gene. The CDR3: CASSRSGRAGEQYF. The CDR3 bases are TGTGCCAGCAGTCGAAGCGGGAGGGCTGGGGAGCAGTACTTC.

V gene TRBV29-1 combines with J gene TRBJ1-2; D call uncertain. The germline V gene has CDR1 SQVTM and CDR2 ANQGSEA. There are 13 residues in the CDR3. V lost 3 bases to trimming and J lost 4 bases, with 12 bases between them. The DNA of the CDR3 is TGCAGCGTTGATATAGGGCGGGGCTATGGCTACACCTTC. This sequence encodes CSVDIGRGYGYTF. The complete variable domain, with remaining parts taken from reference TRBV29-1 and TRBJ1-2, reads SAVISQKPSRDICQRGTSLTIQCQVDSQVTMMFWYRQQPGQSLTLIATANQGSEATYESGFVIDKFPISRPNLTFSTLTVSNMSPEDSSIYLCSVDIGRGYGYTFGSGTRLTVV.

Written as DNA, the CDR3 is TGCAGCGTTGGGACCGGAGGGGCCAACGTCCTGACTTTC. It yields the protein CSVGTGGANVLTF. The chain links TRBV29-1 to TRBJ2-6; D gene unclear. CDR1 is SQVTM, CDR2 ANQGSEA, per germline. The length of the CDR3 is 13 residues. V was cut by 4 bases and J by 4 bases, with 8 bases left in between.

The chain combines TRBV11-2 with TRBJ2-7; D remains ambiguous. The CDR3 has 14 amino acids. Germline V gene lookup returns CDR1 SGHAT and CDR2 FQNNGV. V was trimmed by 5 bases and J by 7 bases, leaving 18 bases between them. CDR3 loop: CASSPQDLWGEQYF. The CDR3 nucleotides read TGTGCCAGCAGCCCCCAGGACCTGTGGGGTGAGCAGTACTTC.

This clone was counted a few times. The DNA for the CDR3 is TGTGCCAGCAGCTTGTATCCAGGCGCTGAAGCTTTCTTT. Protein: CASSLYPGAEAFF. V gene TRBV5-8 combines with J gene TRBJ1-1; D gene uncertain. The ends were cut back, 1 base at V and 6 bases at J, with 10 bases in the middle. The CDR3 has 13 residues. Germline CDR1 reads SGHTS; CDR2 reads YDEGEE.

J is TRBJ1-2 and V is TRBV5-4; D is perhaps TRBD1 (6 bases). The V and J ends lost 5 bases and 4 bases respectively, with 12 bases between them. Germline V CDR1 and CDR2: SGHNT, YYREEE (reference sequence). CDR3 length equals 13 residues. DNA of the CDR3: TGTGCCAGCAGACTAGACAGGATCTATGGCTACACCTTC. Its translation is CASRLDRIYGYTF.

The chain links TRBV11-2 to TRBJ2-1; 10 bases match TRBD2. The CDR3 sequence is 16 residues long. V gave up 0 bases and J gave up 7 bases; unmatched junction bases: 6. Germline V gene lookup returns CDR1 SGHAT and CDR2 FQNNGV. The CDR3 DNA follows: TGTGCCAGCAGCTTAGAGATAGCGGGAGGTGCTAATGAGCAGTTCTTC. Its protein product is CASSLEIAGGANEQFF.

This chain joins TRBV5-4 and TRBJ2-5; tentative D call: TRBD2 (5 bases). Trimming removed 5 bases at V and 5 bases at J, with 7 bases between. The CDR3 has 11 amino acids. Germline V gene sequence: CDR1 SGHNT, CDR2 YYREEE (reference sequence). The CDR3 bases are TGTGCCAGCAGGGCGGGTGAGACCCAGTACTTC. Encoded protein: CASRAGETQYF.

The V gene is TRBV20-1, the J gene TRBJ2-2, with D hard to call. CDR1 is DFQATT, CDR2 SNEGSKA, per germline (reference sequence). Trimming shortened V by 4 bases and J by 6 bases, and 6 bases separated the two germline ends. There are 11 residues in the CDR3. The CDR3: CSAKSPGELFF. Written as DNA, the CDR3 is TGCAGTGCTAAGTCCCCCGGGGAGCTGTTTTTT.

This clone was counted only a few times. The V gene is TRBV29-1, the J gene TRBJ2-5, with D possibly matching TRBD2 (5 bases). CDR3 size: 13 residues. The V end lost 2 bases, the J end lost 1 base, and 8 bases lay between the germline ends. The germline CDR1 and CDR2 sequences are SQVTM and ANQGSEA. CDR3 DNA sequence: TGCAGCGTTGAATGGGAGATCCAAGAGACCCAGTACTTC. It encodes CSVEWEIQETQYF.

V is TRBV5-1 and J is TRBJ2-5; 9 nucleotides line up with TRBD1. Germline V gene sequence: CDR1 SGHRS, CDR2 YFSETQ. The CDR3 runs to 12 residues. Trimming cost V 0 bases and J 13 bases; bases outside gene matches: 4. This CDR3 reads CASSLDPGQGYF. CDR3 DNA: TGCGCCAGCAGCTTGGATCCGGGACAGGGGTACTTC.

The chain uses TRBV19 and TRBJ1-5, with a tentative D call TRBD1 (6 bases). In germline, CDR1 is LNHDA, CDR2 SQIVND (reference sequence). V dropped 4 bases and J dropped 4 bases, with 17 bases sitting between them. The CDR3 runs to 16 residues. Written as DNA, the CDR3 is TGTGCCAGTAGTAAATCGACAGGACAAAAAAATCAGCCCCAGCATTTT. Amino acids: CASSKSTGQKNQPQHF.

The chain recombines TRBV27 with TRBJ2-1; TRBD2 matches 14 bases. CDR3 size: 17 residues. CDR1 is MNHEY, CDR2 SMNVEV, per germline (reference sequence). The V and J ends lost 3 bases and 0 bases, in that order; junction bases with no gene match: 1. This chain's CDR3 is CASSFGTSGSSYNEQFF. The CDR3 coding sequence is TGTGCCAGCAGTTTCGGGACTAGCGGGAGCTCCTACAATGAGCAGTTCTTC.

The chain couples TRBV7-8 to TRBJ1-5; possible D gene TRBD1, 5 bases. There are 17 residues in the CDR3. V gave up 5 bases and J gave up 3 bases, with 20 bases separating them. Germline V lookup: CDR1 SGHVS, CDR2 FQNEAQ. The CDR3 region is CASSTGASAQLNQPQHF. In DNA form, the CDR3 reads TGTGCCAGCAGCACCGGGGCTTCGGCGCAGCTCAATCAGCCCCAGCATTTT.

The J gene is TRBJ2-3, the V gene TRBV14; possible D gene TRBD1, 5 bases. The CDR3 consists of 15 residues. Germline V lookup: CDR1 SGHDN, CDR2 FVKESK. Trimming removed 1 base from V and 6 bases from J, with 14 bases in between. The CDR3 nucleotides read TGTGCCAGCAGCCAAGTCACCAGGGTCAGGGATACGCAGTATTTT. Its translation is CASSQVTRVRDTQYF.